A single TCR beta chain is shown here with its context. The data were produced by immunoSEQ multiplex PCR, yet TCRdb's version contains in-frame clones alone and is incomplete. The top ten hold about an eighth of the sample, which has about 300,000 clones, 85% seen once. The entry originates in a study of blood T cell repertoires in COVID-19. Across the study: Sources were T cells, B-cell-depleted T cells, or PBMCs; the material itself was cDNA or gDNA.

This CDR3 is 13 amino acids long. Per the germline V gene, CDR1 is MNHEY and CDR2 is SVGAGI. Trimming stripped 11 bases from V and 2 bases from J, with 12 bases between. The sample taken for sequencing was peripheral blood. The chain combines TRBV6-5 with TRBJ2-2; D is unresolved. This sequence originates from a human donor in a cohort sampled during active COVID-19. In DNA form, the CDR3 reads TGTGCCGTTGAAGACTCTAACACCGGGGAGCTGTTTTTT. This translates into CAVEDSNTGELFF.